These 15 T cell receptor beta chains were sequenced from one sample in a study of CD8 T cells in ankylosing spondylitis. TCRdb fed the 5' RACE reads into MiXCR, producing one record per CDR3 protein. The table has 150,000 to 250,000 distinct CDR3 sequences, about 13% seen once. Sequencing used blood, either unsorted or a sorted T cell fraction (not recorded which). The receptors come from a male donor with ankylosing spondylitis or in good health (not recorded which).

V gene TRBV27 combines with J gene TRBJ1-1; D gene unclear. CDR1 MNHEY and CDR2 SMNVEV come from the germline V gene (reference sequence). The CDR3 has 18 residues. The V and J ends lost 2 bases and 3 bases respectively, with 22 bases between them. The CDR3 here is CASSLNSQAGGWYTEAFF. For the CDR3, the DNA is TGTGCCAGCAGTTTAAACTCTCAGGCAGGAGGGTGGTACACTGAAGCTTTCTTT.

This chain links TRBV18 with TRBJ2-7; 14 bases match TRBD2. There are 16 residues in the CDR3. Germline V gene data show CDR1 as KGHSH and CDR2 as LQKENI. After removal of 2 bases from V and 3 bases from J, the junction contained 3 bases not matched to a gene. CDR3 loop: CASSPGLAGGYYEQYF. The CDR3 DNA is TGTGCCAGCTCACCAGGACTAGCGGGAGGTTACTACGAGCAGTACTTC.

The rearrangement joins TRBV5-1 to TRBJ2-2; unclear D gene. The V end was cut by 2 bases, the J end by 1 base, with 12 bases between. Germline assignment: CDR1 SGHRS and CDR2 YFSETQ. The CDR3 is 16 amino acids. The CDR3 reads CASSLGSALNTGELFF. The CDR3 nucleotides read TGCGCCAGCAGCTTAGGATCTGCATTGAACACCGGGGAGCTGTTTTTT.

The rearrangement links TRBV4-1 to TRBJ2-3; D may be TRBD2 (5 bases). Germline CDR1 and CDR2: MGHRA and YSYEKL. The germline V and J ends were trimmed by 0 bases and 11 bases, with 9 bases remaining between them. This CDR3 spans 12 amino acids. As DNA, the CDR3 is TGCGCCAGCAGCCAAGACCGGGATGAGCAGTATTTT. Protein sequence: CASSQDRDEQYF.

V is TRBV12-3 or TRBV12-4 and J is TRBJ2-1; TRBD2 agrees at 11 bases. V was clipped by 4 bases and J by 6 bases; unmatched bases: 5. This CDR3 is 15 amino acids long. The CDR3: CASSSTSGDSNEQFF. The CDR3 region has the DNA TGTGCCAGCAGTTCGACTAGCGGGGACTCCAATGAGCAGTTCTTC.

The CDR3 nucleotides read TGTGCCAGCAGAGTTTCTAGCGGGAGTTGGAATGAGCAGTTCTTC. This sequence encodes CASRVSSGSWNEQFF. V is TRBV6-1 and J is TRBJ2-1; 10 bases agree with TRBD2. The germline CDR1 and CDR2 sequences are MNHNS and SASEGT. The junction had 9 bases not matched to a gene; V was cut back by 6 bases and J by 7 bases. CDR3 length equals 15 residues.

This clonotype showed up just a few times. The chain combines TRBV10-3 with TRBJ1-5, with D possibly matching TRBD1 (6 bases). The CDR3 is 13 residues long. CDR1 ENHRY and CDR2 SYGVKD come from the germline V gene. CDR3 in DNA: TGTGCAGCCTCTAGGGGGGGTAATCAGCCCCAGCATTTT. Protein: CAASRGGNQPQHF.

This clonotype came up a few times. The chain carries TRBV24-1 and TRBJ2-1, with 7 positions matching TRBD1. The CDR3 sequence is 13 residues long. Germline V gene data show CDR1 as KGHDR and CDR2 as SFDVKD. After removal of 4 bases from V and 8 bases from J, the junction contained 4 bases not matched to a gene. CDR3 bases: TGTGCCACCAGTGACTACAGGGGTCATGAGCAGTTCTTC. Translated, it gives CATSDYRGHEQFF.

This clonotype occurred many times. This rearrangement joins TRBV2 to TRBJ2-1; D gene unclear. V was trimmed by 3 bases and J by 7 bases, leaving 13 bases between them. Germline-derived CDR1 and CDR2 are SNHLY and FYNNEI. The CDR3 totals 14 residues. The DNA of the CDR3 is TGTGCCAGCAGTGACCGCCCGACTGGAAATGAGCAGTTCTTC. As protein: CASSDRPTGNEQFF.

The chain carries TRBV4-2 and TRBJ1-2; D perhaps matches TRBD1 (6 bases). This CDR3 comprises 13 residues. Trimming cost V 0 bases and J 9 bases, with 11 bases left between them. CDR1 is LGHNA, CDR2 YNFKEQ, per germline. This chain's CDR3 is CASSQEDSPRYTF. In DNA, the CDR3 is TGTGCCAGCAGCCAAGAGGACAGCCCTCGCTACACCTTC.

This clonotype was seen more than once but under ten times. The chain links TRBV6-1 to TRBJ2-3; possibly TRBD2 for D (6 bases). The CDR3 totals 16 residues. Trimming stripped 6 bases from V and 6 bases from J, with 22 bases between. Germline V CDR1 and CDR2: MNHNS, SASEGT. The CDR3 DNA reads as TGTGCCAGCAGGCCTTGGGGCGGGGACGTGTCTGATACGCAGTATTTT. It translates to CASRPWGGDVSDTQYF.

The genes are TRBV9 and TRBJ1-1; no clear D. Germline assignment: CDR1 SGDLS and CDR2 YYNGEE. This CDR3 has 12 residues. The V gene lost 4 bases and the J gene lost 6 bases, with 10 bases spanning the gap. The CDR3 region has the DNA TGTGCCAGCAGCCGGGAGAGCGCTGAAGCTTTCTTT. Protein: CASSRESAEAFF.

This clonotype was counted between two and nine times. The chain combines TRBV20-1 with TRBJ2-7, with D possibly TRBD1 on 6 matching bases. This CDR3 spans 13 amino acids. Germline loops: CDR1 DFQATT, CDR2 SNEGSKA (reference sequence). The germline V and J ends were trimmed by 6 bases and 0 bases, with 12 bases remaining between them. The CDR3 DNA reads TGCAGTGCCGCCGACAGGAGCTCCTACGAGCAGTACTTC. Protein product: CSAADRSSYEQYF.

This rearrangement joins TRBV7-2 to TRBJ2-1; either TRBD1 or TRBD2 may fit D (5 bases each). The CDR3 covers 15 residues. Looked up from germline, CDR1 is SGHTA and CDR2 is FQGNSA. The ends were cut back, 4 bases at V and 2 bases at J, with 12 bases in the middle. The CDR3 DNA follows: TGTGCCAGCAGCTCGAGGGGCCCAACCTACAATGAGCAGTTCTTC. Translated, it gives CASSSRGPTYNEQFF.

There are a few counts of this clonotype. The CDR3 reads CASSPSWGLRTYEQYF. In nucleotides, the CDR3 is TGTGCCAGCAGTCCTTCCTGGGGGCTGAGGACCTACGAGCAGTACTTC. The chain links TRBV6-1 to TRBJ2-7; tentatively, D is TRBD1 (6 bases). CDR3 length: 16 residues. Trimming shortened V by 5 bases and J by 2 bases, and 19 bases separated the two germline ends. In germline, CDR1 is MNHNS, CDR2 SASEGT.